This passage covers 18 T cell receptor beta chains from one sample sequenced in a study of cytomegalovirus exposure and HLA in healthy donors. The PCR was carried out with 60 Vbeta primers and 13 Jbeta primers. The repertoire was sequenced with immunoSEQ multiplex PCR; TCRdb's copy has only in-frame clones and lacks some. The sample includes approximately 200,000 clones, approximately 79% of them seen just once. The source material was PBMCs. These receptors originate from a girl under 18 in good health and CMV-seropositive.

V is TRBV30 and J is TRBJ1-4; tentative D call: TRBD1 (6 bases). V was clipped by 4 bases and J by 8 bases, with 20 bases between them. Germline lookup yields CDR1 GTSNPN and CDR2 SVGIG (reference sequence). The CDR3 extends over 15 amino acids. As DNA, the CDR3 is TGTGCCTGGATGCCCGGCCCCGGACAGAGGGAAAAACTGTTTTTT. Translation: CAWMPGPGQREKLFF.

In this sample, this clone turned up once. The J gene is TRBJ2-1, the V gene TRBV21-1; the table calls TRBD2, which could not be checked here. TRBV21-1 counts as a pseudogene. This CDR3 spans 18 amino acids. CDR3: CASSKRFASGGGYNEQFF. CDR3 sequence (DNA): TGTGCCAGCAGCAAAAGGTTCGCTAGCGGGGGAGGGTACAATGAGCAGTTCTTC.

The CDR3 loop reads CASSQDPGGAGELFF. The CDR3 bases are TGCGCCAGCAGCCAAGATCCCGGGGGGGCCGGGGAGCTGTTTTTT. The chain recombines TRBV4-3 with TRBJ2-2; 8 bases match TRBD2. Losses at the gene ends were 0 bases for V and 6 bases for J; bases not matched to a gene: 3. Germline V gives CDR1 LGHNA, CDR2 YSLEER. This CDR3 has 15 residues.

The chain has TRBV2 and TRBJ2-3; D may be TRBD2 (6 bases). The V and J ends lost 6 bases and 4 bases respectively, with 11 bases between them. From germline, CDR1 is SNHLY and CDR2 FYNNEI. The CDR3 runs to 13 residues. The CDR3 loop is CASRRGVSDTQYF. The CDR3 bases are TGTGCCAGCAGGCGCGGGGTTTCAGATACGCAGTATTTT.

The rearrangement links TRBV11-3 to TRBJ2-1, with 7 bases identical to TRBD2. Trimming at V came to 1 base and at J to 7 bases, leaving 16 bases not matched to a gene. Per germline, CDR1 SGHNT and CDR2 YENEEA. This CDR3 has 18 amino acids. CDR3 sequence (DNA): TGTGCCAGCAGCTTAGGTGGGGTGGGAGGCGGGGGACTTAATGAGCAGTTCTTC. Amino acid sequence: CASSLGGVGGGGLNEQFF.

DNA for the CDR3: TGTGCCAGCAGTCGACAAAGACAGGGCCTCTATGGCTACACCTTC. This encodes CASSRQRQGLYGYTF. The rearrangement joins TRBV6-1 to TRBJ1-2, with 7 positions matching TRBD1. V lost 5 bases, J lost 4 bases, and 10 bases stayed unmatched. Germline loops: CDR1 MNHNS, CDR2 SASEGT. This CDR3 contains 15 residues.

This chain connects TRBV4-1 to TRBJ1-4; no reliable D call. The CDR3 is 15 amino acids. Trimming took 3 bases from V and 2 from J, leaving 10 bases between them. Germline assignment: CDR1 MGHRA and CDR2 YSYEKL. The CDR3 sequence is CASSQSWATNEKLFF. The DNA of the CDR3 is TGCGCCAGCAGCCAGTCATGGGCCACTAATGAAAAACTGTTTTTT.

CDR3 bases: TGTGCCAGCAGTGGAGGGATCAATTCACCCCTCCACTTT. It specifies CASSGGINSPLHF. This chain connects TRBV2 to TRBJ1-6, with no clear D. Trimming took 4 bases from V and 7 from J, leaving 8 bases between them. This CDR3 is 13 amino acids long. Germline CDR1 and CDR2: SNHLY and FYNNEI.

V and J are TRBV10-3 and TRBJ2-3; tentatively, D is TRBD1 (6 bases). Germline-derived CDR1 and CDR2 are ENHRY and SYGVKD. This CDR3 spans 15 amino acids. Trimming shortened V by 7 bases and J by 0 bases, and 14 bases separated the two germline ends. CDR3 loop: CAIKPGQPSTDTQYF. CDR3 nucleotides: TGTGCCATCAAGCCAGGACAGCCTAGCACAGATACGCAGTATTTT.

The V gene is TRBV6-4, the J gene TRBJ1-1, with D perhaps TRBD1 (6 bases). CDR1 MRHNA and CDR2 SNTAGT come from the germline V gene. V lost 5 bases, J lost 4 bases, and 11 bases lay in between. The CDR3 spans 13 residues. Here the CDR3 DNA reads TGTGCCAGCAGTCACAAACAGGGCACTGAAGCTTTCTTT. This codes for CASSHKQGTEAFF.

The V gene is TRBV5-1, the J gene TRBJ1-3; D ambiguous. The CDR3 is 13 amino acids. Looked up from germline, CDR1 is SGHRS and CDR2 is YFSETQ. The germline V and J ends were trimmed by 8 bases and 2 bases, with 11 bases remaining between them. CDR3 sequence: CASQGDAGNTIYF. The CDR3 nucleotides are TGCGCCAGTCAAGGAGATGCTGGAAACACCATATATTTT.

The DNA of the CDR3 is TGTGCCCAGTCGGGCAGGGTAACCTATGGCTACACCTTC. It yields the protein CAQSGRVTYGYTF. The chain has TRBV30 and TRBJ1-2, with D maybe TRBD1 (5 bases). Trimming cost V 8 bases and J 4 bases, with 17 bases left between them. Germline V lookup: CDR1 GTSNPN, CDR2 SVGIG (reference sequence). The CDR3 has 13 amino acids.

CDR3 nucleotide sequence: TGTGCCAGCAGTGAAGTTACATGGGGCTCTAGCTATGGCTACACCTTC. Residues: CASSEVTWGSSYGYTF. The V call is TRBV2, the J call TRBJ1-2, with D possibly being TRBD1 (5 bases). Germline assignment: CDR1 SNHLY and CDR2 FYNNEI. V lost 1 base to trimming and J lost 4 bases, with 16 bases between them. The CDR3 length is 16 residues.

With regard to this clone: The junction and the germline gene differ at one end; a read error may be behind it. The V gene is TRBV6-4, the J gene TRBJ2-5; D is unresolved. There are 13 residues in the CDR3. Germline assignment: CDR1 MRHNA and CDR2 SNTAGT. In DNA, the CDR3 is TGTGCCAGCAGTGTAAGTGCCCAAGAGGCCCAGTACTTC. Its protein product is CASSVSAQEAQYF.

The chain carries TRBV6-5 and TRBJ2-1; 10 positions match TRBD2. The length of the CDR3 is 16 residues. The germline CDR1 and CDR2 sequences are MNHEY and SVGAGI. Trimming removed 4 bases from V and 0 bases from J; junction bases left unmatched: 3. CDR3: CASSFSGGPSYNEQFF. As DNA, the CDR3 is TGTGCCAGCAGTTTTAGCGGGGGGCCCTCCTACAATGAGCAGTTCTTC.

The chain links TRBV4-3 to TRBJ1-1, with TRBD1 matching 10 bases. V lost 4 bases to trimming and J lost 4 bases; unmatched junction nucleotides: 15. CDR3 length: 18 amino acids. In germline, CDR1 is LGHNA, CDR2 YSLEER. In DNA form, the CDR3 reads TGCGCCAGCAGCCCAAGATATAGGGACAGGGGCATGGGCACTGAAGCTTTCTTT. Protein sequence: CASSPRYRDRGMGTEAFF.

The chain has TRBV7-2 and TRBJ1-1; D gene uncertain. CDR1 and CDR2 from the germline V gene are SGHTA and FQGNSA. V lost 5 bases to trimming and J lost 0 bases, with 10 bases between them. This CDR3 is 14 amino acids long. In DNA, the CDR3 is TGTGCCAGCAGCCGAGGGTTGTTGAACACTGAAGCTTTCTTT. Translation gives CASSRGLLNTEAFF.

The chain is built from TRBV18 and TRBJ1-5, with unresolved D. CDR1 and CDR2 from the germline V gene are KGHSH and LQKENI. The CDR3 runs 14 residues. The V end was cut by 5 bases, the J end by 2 bases, with 10 bases between. DNA for the CDR3: TGTGCCAGCTCAACCAACCAGGGCAATCAGCCCCAGCATTTT. Translation gives CASSTNQGNQPQHF.